This TCR beta chain was sequenced during a study of lymphopenia after photon versus proton radiotherapy. Overall study findings and caveats: Post-nadir diversity loss with photons came from oligoclonal expansion, particularly CD8+ Temra cells. Relative stability marked proton patients; photon patients lost diversity and naive cells. Better survival with proton therapy was suggested as possible, not demonstrated.

Here immunoSEQ multiplex PCR was the method, and the copy in TCRdb shows in-frame clones only, minus some. The repertoire has around 20,000 clones, roughly 91% of them found once; the top ten carry roughly a tenth. J was trimmed by 6 bases and V by 4 bases; bases with no gene match: 10. Germline V gives CDR1 SGHRS, CDR2 YFSETQ. CDR3 length: 15 residues. Comment on this clone: What it binds is unknown.

This TCR derives from a woman in her seventies with pancreatic cancer. Some clones in this sample may be carry-over from other donors' samples. The V and J genes are TRBV5-1 and TRBJ1-1; 9 nucleotides align to TRBD1. The source material was peripheral blood, sampled from a patient treated with proton-based radiotherapy. CDR3 in DNA: TGCGCCAGCAGCCCTCAACAGGGGGCGCGGGCTGAAGCTTTCTTT. It translates to CASSPQQGARAEAFF.